These 14 T cell receptor beta chains came from one sample sequenced in a study of blood T cells in healthy people across ages. The authors ran a second PCR of about 6 to 12 cycles using a sample-barcoded 5' primer and a J-beta primer mix. TCRdb re-called the 5' RACE reads with MiXCR, one entry per CDR3 protein. Of around 650,000 distinct CDR3 sequences in the sample, roughly 41% were seen once. The sample consisted of blood. These receptors were taken from a man aged 80 or over in good health.

The chain couples TRBV7-9 to TRBJ2-7; D remains ambiguous. The J call may be faulty, since TRBJ2-5 better matches the DNA end. Germline CDR1 is SEHNR and CDR2 is FQNEAQ (reference sequence). The CDR3 sequence is 12 residues long. CDR3: CASSMTGETQYF. CDR3 DNA sequence: TGTGCCAGCAGCATGACTGGGGAGACCCAGTACTTC.

The chain couples TRBV6-2 or TRBV6-3 to TRBJ2-1; D is ambiguous. The CDR3 has 14 amino acids. The germline CDR1 and CDR2 sequences are MNHEY and SVGEGT. V lost 4 bases and J lost 6, with 13 bases in between. CDR3 DNA: TGTGCCAGCAGTTCGTGGATAGCTTCCAATGAGCAGTTCTTC. The encoded protein is CASSSWIASNEQFF.

This clonotype was counted a few times. The chain recombines TRBV5-1 with TRBJ2-3, with 7 bases fitting TRBD1. Germline CDR1 SGHRS, CDR2 YFSETQ. The J segment lost 5 bases and the V segment lost 2 bases, leaving 11 bases of the junction unmatched. This CDR3 has 16 residues. CDR3: CASSFGTVSEGDTQYF. The CDR3 DNA reads as TGCGCCAGCAGCTTCGGGACAGTCTCAGAAGGAGATACGCAGTATTTT.

Concerning this clonotype itself: A junction end diverges from the germline sequence, so it may reflect a read error. This chain connects TRBV27 to TRBJ1-2; D may be TRBD1 (6 bases). The CDR3 totals 18 residues. Germline lookup yields CDR1 MNHEY and CDR2 SMNVEV (reference sequence). CDR3 region: CASSLRPGHGRLIAGYTF. CDR3 bases: TGTGCTAGCAGTTTAAGACCGGGACACGGGCGCCTCATTGCTGGCTACACCTTC.

This clonotype appeared a few times. This rearrangement joins TRBV12-3 or TRBV12-4 to TRBJ2-3; D tentatively fits TRBD1 or TRBD2 (5 bases each). Between the trimmed V and J ends, which lost 5 bases and 6 bases, there was a span of 18 bases. This CDR3 comprises 15 residues. This CDR3 reads CASSPGPGEGDTQYF. For the CDR3, the DNA is TGTGCCAGCAGTCCGGGACCCGGGGAAGGGGATACGCAGTATTTT.

This clonotype was observed a handful of times. V usage is TRBV7-8 and J usage is TRBJ1-5, with D perhaps TRBD1 (5 bases). The V end was cut by 1 base, the J end by 1 base, with 11 bases between. Germline V lookup: CDR1 SGHVS, CDR2 FQNEAQ. The CDR3 is 16 amino acids. CDR3 region: CASSLVGWGSNQPQHF. CDR3 DNA: TGTGCCAGCAGCTTAGTCGGCTGGGGGAGCAATCAGCCCCAGCATTTT.

This clonotype was counted at least ten times. The rearrangement joins TRBV5-1 to TRBJ2-1; 8 nucleotides align to TRBD2. This CDR3 has 15 amino acids. Germline-derived CDR1 and CDR2 are SGHRS and YFSETQ. V trimming: 7 bases; J trimming: 1 base; junction bases outside the gene matches: 7. CDR3 sequence reads: CASRTGGASYNEQFF. The CDR3 nucleotides read TGCGCCAGCCGAACGGGGGGGGCATCCTACAATGAGCAGTTCTTC.

The V call is TRBV11-2, the J call TRBJ2-3, with TRBD1 matching 9 bases. Unmatched junction bases numbered 12, after V lost 6 bases and J lost 5 bases. Germline CDR1 and CDR2: SGHAT and FQNNGV. The CDR3 is 16 residues long. CDR3 loop: CASRDNYRGRGDTQYF. DNA of the CDR3: TGTGCCAGCAGAGACAATTACAGGGGGCGAGGAGATACGCAGTATTTT.

The rearrangement joins TRBV27 to TRBJ2-2, with 8 bases aligning to TRBD1. The CDR3 extends over 14 amino acids. CDR1 is MNHEY and CDR2 is SMNVEV in the germline V gene (reference sequence). V gave up 9 bases and J gave up 9 bases; unmatched junction bases: 12. CDR3 nucleotide sequence: TGTGCCAGTAAAGGGACAGGTTTATCCCGGGAGCTGTTTTTT. This gives the protein CASKGTGLSRELFF.

The genes are TRBV27 and TRBJ2-1; the match to TRBD2 covers 12 bases. In germline, CDR1 is MNHEY, CDR2 SMNVEV (reference sequence). Trimming at V came to 5 bases and at J to 5 bases, leaving 4 bases not matched to a gene. The CDR3 has 15 residues. The CDR3 is CASSPRTSGNNEQFF. CDR3 bases: TGTGCCAGCAGTCCCCGGACTAGCGGGAACAATGAGCAGTTCTTC.

The V gene is TRBV6-2 or TRBV6-3, the J gene TRBJ2-1; TRBD2 is a possible D gene (5 bases). V was shortened by 10 bases and J by 0 bases, with 19 bases between the two germline ends. The CDR3 extends over 16 amino acids. Germline assignment: CDR1 MNHEY and CDR2 SVGEGT. The CDR3 region is CANTNPGKSSYNEQFF. As DNA, the CDR3 is TGTGCCAATACGAACCCCGGGAAAAGCTCCTACAATGAGCAGTTCTTC.

This clonotype was detected a few times. The chain employs TRBV5-1 and TRBJ2-3; 13 positions agree with TRBD2. The CDR3 totals 18 residues. Trimming took 4 bases from V and 4 from J; bases not matched to a gene: 12. Per the germline V gene, CDR1 is SGHRS and CDR2 is YFSETQ. The CDR3 DNA reads TGCGCCAGCAGCAACGGACTAGCGGGGGCAGGCCGTCCAGATACGCAGTATTTT. This sequence encodes CASSNGLAGAGRPDTQYF.

The V gene is TRBV10-1, the J gene TRBJ2-7; no firm D call. Trimming cost V 0 bases and J 6 bases, with 9 bases left between them. CDR3 length equals 13 residues. Germline CDR1 and CDR2: WNHNN and SYGVQD (reference sequence). This CDR3 reads CASSESVAAEQYF. CDR3 coding DNA: TGCGCCAGCAGTGAGTCGGTGGCCGCCGAGCAGTACTTC.

V is TRBV4-3 and J is TRBJ1-2; TRBD1 matches at 9 bases. The CDR3 loop spans 18 amino acids. J was trimmed by 5 bases and V by 0 bases; bases with no gene match: 13. Germline loops: CDR1 LGHNA, CDR2 YSLEER. CDR3 protein: CASSQDLGSGTGPYGYTF. The CDR3 DNA follows: TGCGCCAGCAGCCAAGATCTCGGTTCAGGGACAGGGCCTTATGGCTACACCTTC.